The clone carrying this TCR beta chain has more than one count but fewer than ten. Its antigen is still unknown. These data belong to a study of response to subunit inactivated influenza vaccine. TCRdb re-called the RT-PCR reads through MiXCR, storing one row per CDR3 protein. The table has hundreds of thousands of distinct CDR3 sequences, about 14% seen once. Study conclusions and caveats: Each seasonal influenza vaccination, the authors suggested, recruits few new T cells.

This TCR came from a man between 50 and 59 years old who received an inactivated influenza vaccine. Source: PBMCs from blood, taken 14 to 15 days before vaccination.

As DNA, the CDR3 is TGTGCCAGCAGCTTGGATCTAGCGGGAGTTTCCTACGAGCAGTACTTC. It translates to CASSLDLAGVSYEQYF. The J gene is TRBJ2-7, the V gene TRBV5-5; 10 bases line up with TRBD2. V was clipped by 0 bases and J by 1 base; unmatched bases: 4. This CDR3 has 16 residues. Germline V gives CDR1 SGHKS, CDR2 YYEKEE (reference sequence).